Presented here are 10 T cell receptor beta chains from one specimen sequenced in a study of T-cell reconstitution after alpha-beta-depleted transplantation in children listed by TCRdb under 2016. Receptors were amplified or captured by PCR. The sequencer was an Illumina HiSeq 2500. TCR library preparation used molecular barcoding, with unique molecular identifiers applied to normalize quantification of the TCRbeta repertoire. In-frame beta chains were kept once TCRdb had trimmed the public reads at Q25 with fastp and called clones with MiXCR. Identical CDR3 proteins give one entry, which carries the most common genes and DNA. The sample data list about 98,000 distinct CDR3 sequences, and 23% of these were observed just once. Roughly 23% of the sample comes from the top ten. The treatment or condition label, read with the paper, signifies: allogeneic hematopoietic cell transplantation with graft depleted of TCRalphabeta T cells and CD19 B cells.

The sequences come from PBMCs, collected before TCRalphabeta/CD19-depleted stem cell transplant. The receptors stem from a boy aged 2 to 9 with acute lymphoblastic leukemia, due to receive a stem cell transplant.

J is TRBJ2-7 and V is TRBV5-5, with 11 positions matching TRBD1. V lost 2 bases, J lost 9 bases, and 4 bases stayed unmatched. The CDR3 consists of 13 residues. The germline V gene has CDR1 SGHKS and CDR2 YYEKEE (reference sequence). The CDR3 spells CASSFGTGGTQYF. DNA of the CDR3: TGTGCCAGCAGCTTCGGGACAGGGGGTACGCAGTACTTC.

This clonotype was counted ten times or more. This rearrangement joins TRBV12-3 or TRBV12-4 to TRBJ1-2; a weak D match, TRBD1 (5 bases). CDR3 length equals 13 residues. V lost 6 bases to trimming and J lost 5 bases, with 13 bases between them. The CDR3 region has the DNA TGTGCCAGCAGCCAGACGGGGCTTTATGGCTACACCTTC. This sequence encodes CASSQTGLYGYTF.

The CDR3 loop reads CASSLALGTSNEQFF. CDR3 sequence (DNA): TGTGCCAGCAGCTTAGCACTAGGGACCTCCAATGAGCAGTTCTTC. The chain carries TRBV7-8 and TRBJ2-1, with D tentatively TRBD1 or TRBD2 (5 bases each). Trimming shortened V by 0 bases and J by 6 bases, and 12 bases separated the two germline ends. Germline CDR1 is SGHVS and CDR2 is FQNEAQ. The CDR3 spans 15 residues.

The chain couples TRBV7-8 to TRBJ2-3, with TRBD2 matching over 9 bases. Germline loops: CDR1 SGHVS, CDR2 FQNEAQ. V lost 3 bases to trimming and J lost 4 bases; unmatched junction nucleotides: 8. The CDR3 has 16 amino acids. The CDR3 region has the DNA TGTGCCAGCAGCTTTTTAGCGGCGGGGGGGCCAGATACGCAGTATTTT. Translated, it gives CASSFLAAGGPDTQYF.

J is TRBJ1-3 and V is TRBV5-5; D is possibly TRBD1 (6 bases). CDR1 and CDR2 (germline): SGHKS, YYEKEE (reference sequence). V shed 4 bases and J shed 1 base, with 12 bases lying between them. The CDR3 totals 15 residues. In DNA form, the CDR3 reads TGTGCCAGCAGCGATACAGGGAGGTCTGGAAACACCATATATTTT. As protein: CASSDTGRSGNTIYF.

This clonotype was observed a handful of times. CDR3 bases: TGTGCCAGCAGCCAACGTCAGGGAACTGAAGCTTTCTTT. It translates to CASSQRQGTEAFF. The chain uses TRBV3-1 and TRBJ1-1; maybe TRBD1 (5 bases). V lost 2 bases and J 5 bases, leaving 9 bases between the germline ends. Germline V gene data show CDR1 as LGHDT and CDR2 as YNNKEL (reference sequence). CDR3 length: 13 residues. The whole variable domain, remainder taken from reference TRBV3-1 and TRBJ1-1, is DTAVSQTPKYLVTQMGNDKSIKCEQNLGHDTMYWYKQDSKKFLKIMFSYNNKELIINETVPNRFSPKSPDKAHLNLHINSLELGDSAVYFCASSQRQGTEAFFGQGTRLTVV.

This clonotype came up a few times. The chain links TRBV20-1 to TRBJ2-3; D not certain. CDR1 and CDR2 (germline): DFQATT, SNEGSKA (reference sequence). Trimming removed 3 bases from V and 3 bases from J, with 7 bases in between. This CDR3 contains 12 residues. The CDR3 is CSASKATDTQYF. Here the CDR3 DNA reads TGCAGTGCTAGCAAAGCAACAGATACGCAGTATTTT.

The CDR3 is CSARDLGRSYNEQFF. CDR3 DNA: TGCAGTGCTAGAGATTTAGGCCGGTCCTACAATGAGCAGTTCTTC. J is TRBJ2-1 and V is TRBV20-1; D is ambiguous. Germline V gene data show CDR1 as DFQATT and CDR2 as SNEGSKA (reference sequence). CDR3 length: 15 residues. V shed 0 bases and J shed 1 base, with 10 bases lying between them.

The chain couples TRBV6-1 to TRBJ2-1, with D unresolved. Germline V gene data show CDR1 as MNHNS and CDR2 as SASEGT. The V and J ends lost 7 bases and 9 bases respectively, with 19 bases between them. The CDR3 has 14 residues. CDR3 in DNA: TGTGCCAGCATTCGGCAGGCGACTGAGGTTGAGCAGTTCTTC. Its protein product is CASIRQATEVEQFF.

In its sample, this clonotype was seen a few times. The chain recombines TRBV7-2 with TRBJ2-1; D remains ambiguous. Trimming took 1 base from V and 2 from J, leaving 9 bases between them. Germline values: CDR1 SGHTA, CDR2 FQGNSA. The CDR3 runs to 15 residues. CDR3 nucleotide sequence: TGTGCCAGCAGCTTAGGTCCTACCGCCTACAATGAGCAGTTCTTC. This encodes CASSLGPTAYNEQFF.